Listed here are 2 T cell receptor beta chains from one sample, sequenced in a study of blood T cell repertoires in COVID-19 (TCRdb year 2020). The library came from the immunoSEQ multiplex PCR assay. Held by TCRdb, this immuneACCESS table contains in-frame sequences only and omits some clones. Under half of the omission traces to an unresolved V gene where checked; the cause of the rest is unknown. This sample has about 140,000 clones in its table, and about 90% of those were observed once. The ten largest clones represent 1.7% of the sample. Material for sequencing was peripheral blood. The origin of the receptors is a woman aged 45-65 years with acute or convalescent COVID-19.

The chain is built from TRBV6-5 and TRBJ1-1; TRBD1 matches at 7 bases. CDR1 is MNHEY and CDR2 is SVGAGI in the germline V gene. Trimming took 6 bases from V and 1 from J; bases not matched to a gene: 8. This CDR3 has 15 residues. CDR3 region: CASRLPGQANTEAFF. The CDR3 DNA reads as TGTGCCAGCAGGCTGCCCGGACAGGCGAACACTGAAGCTTTCTTT.

The genes are TRBV6-5 and TRBJ1-5; no clear D. From germline, CDR1 is MNHEY and CDR2 SVGAGI. The ends were cut back, 5 bases at V and 5 bases at J, with 16 bases in the middle. The CDR3 spans 15 residues. CDR3 sequence reads: CASSQTPAGYQPQHF. As DNA, the CDR3 is TGTGCCAGCAGTCAGACCCCTGCGGGGTATCAGCCCCAGCATTTT.